This T cell receptor beta chain was recovered during a study of cytomegalovirus exposure and HLA in healthy donors. Study outcomes and limitations: Per a later analysis, HLA-associated TCR beta chains showed more clonal expansion than other, equally common TCR beta chains. A previous analysis found most TCR beta V segments productive roughly 87% or roughly 30% of the time.

This clone was counted between two and nine times. Its antigen is unidentified. PCR employed 60 Vbeta and 13 Jbeta primers. The assay was immunoSEQ multiplex PCR, and TCRdb's table has in-frame clones only and misses some. The table records 110,000 to 150,000 clones, 65% to 80% of them present only once. The sequenced material came from PBMCs. The origin of this receptor is a woman aged 40 to 50 in good health and CMV-seronegative.

CDR3 sequence: CASSILGTGGTEAFF. CDR3 in DNA: TGTGCCAGTAGTATATTAGGGACAGGGGGAACTGAAGCTTTCTTT. The J gene is TRBJ1-1, the V gene TRBV19; TRBD1 aligns across 11 bases. Trimming took 2 bases from V and 5 from J; bases not matched to a gene: 4. There are 15 residues in the CDR3. CDR1 is LNHDA and CDR2 is SQIVND in the germline V gene (reference sequence).